These 4 T cell receptor beta chains came from one sample sequenced in a study of blood T cell repertoires in COVID-19. Assay used: immunoSEQ multiplex PCR; TCRdb lists only in-frame clones, some missing. The repertoire holds about 270,000 clones, with roughly 90% as singletons. The sample comprised PBMCs or T cells enriched from blood (not recorded which). Receptors were obtained from a woman between 40 and 55 years old with acute COVID-19.

The V call is TRBV9, the J call TRBJ2-1; 10 nucleotides agree with TRBD2. Per the germline V gene, CDR1 is SGDLS and CDR2 is YYNGEE. The CDR3 extends over 16 amino acids. The J segment lost 9 bases and the V segment lost 0 bases, leaving 9 bases of the junction unmatched. The CDR3 here is CASSVATPAGGREQFF. CDR3 sequence (DNA): TGTGCCAGCAGCGTAGCTACGCCAGCGGGAGGGCGTGAGCAGTTCTTC.

The chain recombines TRBV5-1 with TRBJ2-3; D is uncertain. This CDR3 is 13 amino acids long. V was trimmed by 4 bases and J by 0 bases, leaving 6 bases between them. CDR1 and CDR2 from the germline V gene are SGHRS and YFSETQ. The CDR3 DNA follows: TGCGCCAGCAGCCACTATAGCACAGATACGCAGTATTTT. This sequence encodes CASSHYSTDTQYF.

V and J are TRBV19 and TRBJ1-5; 9 nucleotides match TRBD1. This CDR3 spans 16 amino acids. Germline-derived CDR1 and CDR2 are LNHDA and SQIVND (reference sequence). J was trimmed by 3 bases and V by 6 bases; bases with no gene match: 9. DNA for the CDR3: TGTGCCAGTAGACCTTTCGGACAGGGGAACAATCAGCCCCAGCATTTT. Translating it yields CASRPFGQGNNQPQHF. The whole variable domain, filled in from reference TRBV19 and TRBJ1-5, reads DGGITQSPKYLFRKEGQNVTLSCEQNLNHDAMYWYRQDPGQGLRLIYYSQIVNDFQKGDIAEGYSVSREKKESFPLTVTSAQKNPTAFYLCASRPFGQGNNQPQHFGDGTRLSIL.

CDR3 sequence reads: CASSQGPDATDTQYF. CDR3 coding DNA: TGCGCCAGCAGCCAAGGGCCCGATGCCACAGATACGCAGTATTTT. J is TRBJ2-3 and V is TRBV4-3; D is unclear. V was clipped by 1 base and J by 2 bases, with 10 bases between them. From germline, CDR1 is LGHNA and CDR2 YSLEER. The CDR3 spans 15 residues.